A selection of T cell receptor beta chains follows, all from one sample in a study of vaccination effects on CD4 cells after COVID-19. Antigens of these TCRs are unknown. Profiling relied on immunoSEQ multiplex PCR, and the TCRdb table lists in-frame clones only, not all of them. The sample consists of some 11,000 clones, just under 75% of them appearing once. This material consisted of CD4+ T cells from PBMCs cultured with HCoV-229E spike peptides, taken before COVID-19 vaccination. These receptors came from a human donor who received a COVID-19 vaccine. Both conserved end residues are part of each CDR3. D genes are given only for firm matches. Size values are once, few and many counts, or a class for expanded clones, and some rows have none.

j_gene: TRBJ1-1; v_gene: TRBV2; abundance: NA; d_gene: NA; CDR3nt: TGTGCCAGCACCCAAGGGGAGAACACTGAAGCTTTCTTT; CDR3aa: CASTQGENTEAFF
j_gene: TRBJ2-3; v_gene: TRBV19; abundance: NA; d_gene: NA; CDR3nt: TGTGCCAGTAGTCCTACAGGGTTAACAGATACGCAGTATTTT; CDR3aa: CASSPTGLTDTQYF
j_gene: TRBJ2-1; v_gene: TRBV28; abundance: NA; d_gene: TRBD1; CDR3nt: TGTGCCAGCACCACACCGGGACAGGGTAAATATGAGCAGTTCTTC; CDR3aa: CASTTPGQGKYEQFF
j_gene: TRBJ1-2; v_gene: TRBV2; abundance: large; d_gene: NA; CDR3nt: TGTGCCAGTCGGAGTATGGAGGCTGGCTACACCTTC; CDR3aa: CASRSMEAGYTF
j_gene: TRBJ2-7; v_gene: TRBV6-5; abundance: NA; d_gene: TRBD2; CDR3nt: TGTGCCAGCAGCTCCGGGACTAGCATTATTTACGAGCAGTACTTC; CDR3aa: CASSSGTSIIYEQYF
j_gene: TRBJ2-7; v_gene: TRBV11-2; abundance: few; d_gene: NA; CDR3nt: TGTGCCAGCAGCCAGCGACATAGCTCCTACGAGCAGTACTTC; CDR3aa: CASSQRHSSYEQYF
j_gene: TRBJ2-3; v_gene: TRBV2; abundance: NA; d_gene: NA; CDR3nt: TGTGCCAGCAGTGGTGAGGTGACGACGGCCTATACGCAGTATTTT; CDR3aa: CASSGEVTTAYTQYF
j_gene: TRBJ2-2; v_gene: TRBV3-1/TRBV3-2; abundance: NA; d_gene: TRBD2; CDR3nt: TGTGCCAGCAGACTCGGGACTAGCGGGAACACCGGGGAGCTGTTTTTT; CDR3aa: CASRLGTSGNTGELFF
j_gene: TRBJ2-7; v_gene: TRBV28; abundance: NA; d_gene: NA; CDR3nt: TGTGCCAGCTCTCGCTTTGATGGCGTGGGGGTTGGGGGTTACGAGCAGTACTTC; CDR3aa: CASSRFDGVGVGGYEQYF
j_gene: TRBJ1-5; v_gene: TRBV6-5; abundance: NA; d_gene: NA; CDR3nt: TGTGCCAGCAGTTACCGGGTTGTGGGCAATCAGCCCCAGCATTTT; CDR3aa: CASSYRVVGNQPQHF
j_gene: TRBJ1-6; v_gene: TRBV7-8; abundance: NA; d_gene: NA; CDR3nt: TGTGCCAGCACCCCCTGGGGGGAAAGGTCACCCCTCCACTTT; CDR3aa: CASTPWGERSPLHF
j_gene: TRBJ1-4; v_gene: TRBV29-1; abundance: hyperexpanded; d_gene: NA; CDR3nt: TGCAGCGTTGAGGGGCAGGCGGGTGAAAAACTGTTTTTT; CDR3aa: CSVEGQAGEKLFF
j_gene: TRBJ2-5; v_gene: TRBV7-7; abundance: NA; d_gene: NA; CDR3nt: TGTGCTAGCAGCTTAGTAGGATCGGGAAAACAAGAGACCCAGTACTTC; CDR3aa: CASSLVGSGKQETQYF
j_gene: TRBJ1-2; v_gene: TRBV20-1; abundance: few; d_gene: NA; CDR3nt: TGCAGTGCTAGTGTCACTGAAGGAGGGGCATATGGCTACACCTTC; CDR3aa: CSASVTEGGAYGYTF
j_gene: TRBJ2-1; v_gene: TRBV5-1; abundance: NA; d_gene: NA; CDR3nt: TGCGCCAGCAGCCCCGGAGGCGGCGGGTACAATGAGCAGTTCTTC; CDR3aa: CASSPGGGGYNEQFF
j_gene: TRBJ1-5; v_gene: TRBV6-2/TRBV6-3; abundance: NA; d_gene: TRBD1; CDR3nt: TGTGCCAGCAGTTATGGTATGGACAGGGGGCGTCAGCCCCAGCATTTT; CDR3aa: CASSYGMDRGRQPQHF
j_gene: TRBJ1-6; v_gene: TRBV10-3; abundance: NA; d_gene: NA; CDR3nt: TGTGCCATCAGTGAAGGAAGGGGGAATTCACCCCTCCACTTT; CDR3aa: CAISEGRGNSPLHF
j_gene: TRBJ2-3; v_gene: TRBV6-2/TRBV6-3; abundance: NA; d_gene: NA; CDR3nt: TGTGCCAGCAGTTACGGGGGGGCCGGAGCAGATACGCAGTATTTT; CDR3aa: CASSYGGAGADTQYF
j_gene: TRBJ2-4; v_gene: TRBV2; abundance: NA; d_gene: NA; CDR3nt: TGTGCCAGCAGTGAAGCCCTTCTTAGCGTAGCCAAAAACATTCAGTACTTC; CDR3aa: CASSEALLSVAKNIQYF
j_gene: TRBJ2-1; v_gene: TRBV12-3/TRBV12-4; abundance: NA; d_gene: NA; CDR3nt: TGTGCCAGCACTCCTCTGAATGAGCAGTTCTTC; CDR3aa: CASTPLNEQFF
j_gene: TRBJ1-2; v_gene: TRBV18; abundance: NA; d_gene: NA; CDR3nt: TGTGCCAGCTCACCCTCGGACACCCGGGGCTACACCTTC; CDR3aa: CASSPSDTRGYTF
j_gene: TRBJ1-2; v_gene: TRBV6-2/TRBV6-3; abundance: NA; d_gene: NA; CDR3nt: TGTGCCAGCAGTTACGCGCGGGTGGAGAATAATGGCTACACCTTC; CDR3aa: CASSYARVENNGYTF
j_gene: TRBJ1-2; v_gene: TRBV5-4; abundance: NA; d_gene: TRBD1; CDR3nt: TGTGCCAGCAGCCCAGACAGGGGGTATGGCTACACCTTC; CDR3aa: CASSPDRGYGYTF
j_gene: TRBJ1-5; v_gene: TRBV28; abundance: NA; d_gene: TRBD1; CDR3nt: TGTGCCAGCAGTCGGACAGGAAAACGTCAGAAAAATCAGCCCCAGCATTTT; CDR3aa: CASSRTGKRQKNQPQHF
j_gene: TRBJ1-2; v_gene: TRBV24-1; abundance: NA; d_gene: NA; CDR3nt: TGTGCCACCAGTGACTCAGGGGACAACTATGGCTACACCTTC; CDR3aa: CATSDSGDNYGYTF
j_gene: TRBJ1-1; v_gene: TRBV27; abundance: once; d_gene: TRBD1; CDR3nt: TGTGCCAGCAGCCACGACAGGGTGGGTGAAGCTTTCTTT; CDR3aa: CASSHDRVGEAFF
j_gene: TRBJ1-2; v_gene: TRBV18; abundance: NA; d_gene: NA; CDR3nt: TGTGCCAGCTCACCGGCGGAGGGGCTCAACTATGGCTACACCTTC; CDR3aa: CASSPAEGLNYGYTF
j_gene: TRBJ1-2; v_gene: TRBV18; abundance: medium-sized; d_gene: NA; CDR3nt: TGTGCCAGCTCGGCGACCGGGACACCGGCGGGTGGCTACACCTTC; CDR3aa: CASSATGTPAGGYTF
j_gene: TRBJ2-2; v_gene: TRBV11-3; abundance: NA; d_gene: NA; CDR3nt: TGTGCCAGCAGCTTAAATACCGGGGAGCTGTTTTTT; CDR3aa: CASSLNTGELFF
j_gene: TRBJ1-1; v_gene: TRBV12-3/TRBV12-4; abundance: NA; d_gene: NA; CDR3nt: TGTGCCAGCAGTTTGCAGGCCACTGAAGCTTTCTTT; CDR3aa: CASSLQATEAFF
j_gene: TRBJ1-2; v_gene: TRBV21-1; abundance: NA; d_gene: NA; CDR3nt: TGTGCCAGCAGCAAGTTAGGGACAGGGGGTTATGGCTACACCTTC; CDR3aa: CASSKLGTGGYGYTF
j_gene: TRBJ2-7; v_gene: TRBV7-8; abundance: NA; d_gene: NA; CDR3nt: TGTGCCAGCAGCCCCTGGGGGATTAGCTCCTACGAGCAGTACTTC; CDR3aa: CASSPWGISSYEQYF
j_gene: TRBJ1-2; v_gene: TRBV4-1; abundance: NA; d_gene: NA; CDR3nt: TGCGCCAGCACCTCTCTGTGGGTGGATCCGGGGGGCTACACCTTC; CDR3aa: CASTSLWVDPGGYTF
j_gene: TRBJ1-5; v_gene: TRBV4-2; abundance: NA; d_gene: NA; CDR3nt: TGTGCCAGCAGCCAAGGCAGCAATCAGCCCCAGCATTTT; CDR3aa: CASSQGSNQPQHF
j_gene: TRBJ2-1; v_gene: TRBV3-1/TRBV3-2; abundance: NA; d_gene: TRBD2; CDR3nt: TGTGCCAGCAGCTACGCGGGAGGTTCGATGAATGAGCAGTTCTTC; CDR3aa: CASSYAGGSMNEQFF
j_gene: TRBJ1-5; v_gene: TRBV28; abundance: NA; d_gene: NA; CDR3nt: TGTGCCAGCGGCTGGGGGGATAGCAATCAGCCCCAGCATTTT; CDR3aa: CASGWGDSNQPQHF
j_gene: TRBJ2-3; v_gene: TRBV19; abundance: NA; d_gene: TRBD1; CDR3nt: TGTGCCAGTAGTATAAGGCGGACAGGGGGAACAGATACGCAGTATTTT; CDR3aa: CASSIRRTGGTDTQYF
j_gene: TRBJ2-7; v_gene: TRBV7-2; abundance: NA; d_gene: NA; CDR3nt: TGTGCCAGCAGCAGATCCAGAAGTAGCTCCTACGAGCAGTACTTC; CDR3aa: CASSRSRSSSYEQYF
j_gene: TRBJ1-2; v_gene: TRBV9; abundance: medium-sized; d_gene: NA; CDR3nt: TGTGCCAGCAGCGCGGTGACAGGTACTCCCAAACCCGCTCCATATGGCTACACCTTC; CDR3aa: CASSAVTGTPKPAPYGYTF
j_gene: TRBJ2-1; v_gene: TRBV7-9; abundance: NA; d_gene: TRBD1; CDR3nt: TGTGCCAGCAGCTTCCGGGACAGGGCTTCAAATGAGCAGTTCTTC; CDR3aa: CASSFRDRASNEQFF
j_gene: TRBJ2-7; v_gene: TRBV5-4; abundance: NA; d_gene: TRBD1; CDR3nt: TGTGCCAGCAGTCGGGACAGGGGTTCCTCCTACGAGCAGTACTTC; CDR3aa: CASSRDRGSSYEQYF
j_gene: TRBJ1-3; v_gene: TRBV30; abundance: NA; d_gene: NA; CDR3nt: TGTGCCTGGAGTGGGTCAGGGGCCAGCTCTGGAAACACCATATATTTT; CDR3aa: CAWSGSGASSGNTIYF
j_gene: TRBJ2-5; v_gene: TRBV7-9; abundance: NA; d_gene: TRBD2; CDR3nt: TGTGCCAGCAGTTACGGGACTAGGCAGGAGACCCAGTACTTC; CDR3aa: CASSYGTRQETQYF
j_gene: TRBJ1-1; v_gene: TRBV28; abundance: NA; d_gene: NA; CDR3nt: TGTGCCAGCAGCCCACTACACACTGAAGCTTTCTTT; CDR3aa: CASSPLHTEAFF
j_gene: TRBJ2-7; v_gene: TRBV10-3; abundance: NA; d_gene: NA; CDR3nt: TGTGCCATCAGTGGAAGCGGCCCCTACGAGCAGTACTTC; CDR3aa: CAISGSGPYEQYF
j_gene: TRBJ2-3; v_gene: TRBV5-1; abundance: few; d_gene: NA; CDR3nt: TGCGCCAGCAGCTTTTCGACAGATACGCAGTATTTT; CDR3aa: CASSFSTDTQYF
j_gene: TRBJ2-2; v_gene: TRBV6-4; abundance: few; d_gene: TRBD1; CDR3nt: TGTGCCAGCAGTGGGGACAGGGAAACCGGGGAGCTGTTTTTT; CDR3aa: CASSGDRETGELFF
j_gene: TRBJ1-6; v_gene: TRBV25-1; abundance: NA; d_gene: NA; CDR3nt: TGTGCCAGCTCCTGGGGAGGGTCGACCCTCCACTTT; CDR3aa: CASSWGGSTLHF
j_gene: TRBJ2-5; v_gene: TRBV5-1; abundance: NA; d_gene: TRBD2; CDR3nt: TGCGCCAGCAGCTTGGGGACTAGCGGGGTAGAGACCCAGTACTTC; CDR3aa: CASSLGTSGVETQYF
j_gene: TRBJ2-1; v_gene: TRBV5-6; abundance: NA; d_gene: TRBD2; CDR3nt: TGTGCCAGCAGCCCTGTGATAGGCGGGGGGGCCTACAATGAGCAGTTCTTC; CDR3aa: CASSPVIGGGAYNEQFF